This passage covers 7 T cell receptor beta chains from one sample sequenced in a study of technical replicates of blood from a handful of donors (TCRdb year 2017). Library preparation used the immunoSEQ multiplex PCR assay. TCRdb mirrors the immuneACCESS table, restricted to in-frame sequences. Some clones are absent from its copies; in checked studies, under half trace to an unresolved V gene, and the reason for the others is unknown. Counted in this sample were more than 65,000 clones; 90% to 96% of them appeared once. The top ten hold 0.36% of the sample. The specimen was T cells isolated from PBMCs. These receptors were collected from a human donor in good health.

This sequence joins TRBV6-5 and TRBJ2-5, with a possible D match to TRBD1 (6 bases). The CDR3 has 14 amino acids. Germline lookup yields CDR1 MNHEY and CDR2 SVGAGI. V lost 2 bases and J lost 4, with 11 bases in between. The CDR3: CASSYRTDGETQYF. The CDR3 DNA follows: TGTGCCAGCAGTTACCGGACAGACGGAGAGACCCAGTACTTC.

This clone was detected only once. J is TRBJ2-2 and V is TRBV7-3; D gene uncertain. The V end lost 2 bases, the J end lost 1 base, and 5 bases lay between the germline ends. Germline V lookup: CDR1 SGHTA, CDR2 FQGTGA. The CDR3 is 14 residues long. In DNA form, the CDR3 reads TGTGCCAGCAGCTTATCTTTGAACACCGGGGAGCTGTTTTTT. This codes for CASSLSLNTGELFF. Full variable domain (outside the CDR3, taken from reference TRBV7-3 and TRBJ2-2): GAGVSQTPSNKVTEKGKYVELRCDPISGHTALYWYRQSLGQGPEFLIYFQGTGAADDSGLPNDRFFAVRPEGSVSTLKIQRTERGDSAVYLCASSLSLNTGELFFGEGSRLTVL.

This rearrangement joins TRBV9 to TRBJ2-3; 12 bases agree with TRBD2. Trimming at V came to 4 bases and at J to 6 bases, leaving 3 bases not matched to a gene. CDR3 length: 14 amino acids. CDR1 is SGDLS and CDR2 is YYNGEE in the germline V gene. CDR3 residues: CASSTGTSGDTQYF. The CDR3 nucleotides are TGTGCCAGCAGCACCGGGACTAGCGGGGATACGCAGTATTTT. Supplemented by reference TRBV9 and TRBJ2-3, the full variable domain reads DSGVTQTPKHLITATGQRVTLRCSPRSGDLSVYWYQQSLDQGLQFLIQYYNGEERAKGNILERFSAQQFPDLHSELNLSSLELGDSALYFCASSTGTSGDTQYFGPGTRLTVL.

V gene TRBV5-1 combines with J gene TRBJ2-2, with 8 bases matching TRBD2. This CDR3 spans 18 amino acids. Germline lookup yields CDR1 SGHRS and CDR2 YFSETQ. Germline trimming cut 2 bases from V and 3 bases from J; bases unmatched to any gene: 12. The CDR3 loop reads CASSLGTGGRSDTGELFF. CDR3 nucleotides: TGCGCCAGCAGCTTAGGAACCGGCGGGAGGTCGGACACCGGGGAGCTGTTTTTT.

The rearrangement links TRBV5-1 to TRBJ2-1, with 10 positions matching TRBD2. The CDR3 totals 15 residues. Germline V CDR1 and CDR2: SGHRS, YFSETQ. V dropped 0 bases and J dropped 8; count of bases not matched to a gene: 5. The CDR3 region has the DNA TGCGCCAGCAGCTTGGCTAGCGGGAGTTGGGATGAGCAGTTCTTC. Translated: CASSLASGSWDEQFF.

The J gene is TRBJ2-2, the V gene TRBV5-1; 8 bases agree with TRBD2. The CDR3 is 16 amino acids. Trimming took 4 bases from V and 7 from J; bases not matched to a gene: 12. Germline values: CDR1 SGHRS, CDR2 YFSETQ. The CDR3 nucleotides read TGCGCCAGCAGCCCCCGAGGCGGGAGGACCGGCGGGGAGCTGTTTTTT. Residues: CASSPRGGRTGGELFF.

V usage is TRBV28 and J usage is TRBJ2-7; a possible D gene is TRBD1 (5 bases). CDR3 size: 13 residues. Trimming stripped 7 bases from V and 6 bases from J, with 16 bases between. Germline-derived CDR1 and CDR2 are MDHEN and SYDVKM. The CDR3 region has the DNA TGTGCCAGCATACCCCTAGGGGTTACCGAGCAGTACTTC. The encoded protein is CASIPLGVTEQYF.